This T cell receptor beta chain was documented in a study of control samples from healthy donors and cancer patients. The table came from immunoSEQ multiplex PCR; TCRdb's copy has only in-frame clones and leaves some out. Of approximately 53,000 clones listed, 85% to 95% are singletons. CDR1 and CDR2 from the germline V gene are PRHDT and FYEKMQ (reference sequence). V lost 5 bases and J lost 5, with 13 bases in between. The CDR3 is made up of 13 amino acids. Sequencing was done on a sample of PBMCs. The TCR sequence derives from a man aged 30 to 45 with colorectal cancer. The chain has TRBV13 and TRBJ2-7; the D call may be TRBD1 or TRBD2 (6 bases each). CDR3 in amino acids: CASSARGAHEQYF. CDR3 nucleotides: TGTGCCAGCAGCGCAAGGGGGGCCCACGAGCAGTACTTC.